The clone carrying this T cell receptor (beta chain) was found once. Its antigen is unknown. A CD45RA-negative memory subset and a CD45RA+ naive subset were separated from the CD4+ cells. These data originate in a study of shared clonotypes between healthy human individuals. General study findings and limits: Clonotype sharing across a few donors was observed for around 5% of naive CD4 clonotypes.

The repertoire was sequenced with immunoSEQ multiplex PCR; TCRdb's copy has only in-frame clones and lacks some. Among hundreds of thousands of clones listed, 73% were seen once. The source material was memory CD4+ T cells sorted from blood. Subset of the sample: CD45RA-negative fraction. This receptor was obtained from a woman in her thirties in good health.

CDR3 DNA sequence: TGTGCCAGCAGCGTTACGGTAGGTTCCTACGAGCAGTACTTC. Protein sequence: CASSVTVGSYEQYF. This chain uses TRBV9 with TRBJ2-7; no firm D call. This CDR3 contains 14 residues. The germline V gene has CDR1 SGDLS and CDR2 YYNGEE. V dropped 2 bases and J dropped 1 base, with 10 bases sitting between them.